The 30 T cell receptor beta chains below were found in one sample sequenced in a study of graft-versus-host responses after intestinal transplantation. These receptors are not linked to any known antigen. Sequencing was performed with immunoSEQ multiplex PCR; in TCRdb, only in-frame clones are kept and a portion is missing. The sample yields 130,000 to 150,000 clones, about nine tenths seen once. The sequencing here drew on unstimulated CD4+ T cells sorted from spleen or lymph node cells, taken before intestinal transplant. The receptor source for this set is a human donor who received an intestinal transplant.

DNA of the CDR3: TGCGCCAGCAGCGTTAGACAGGGTAACAGCCACGAGCAGTACTTC. It specifies CASSVRQGNSHEQYF. The rearrangement joins TRBV5-1 to TRBJ2-7, with TRBD1 matching 7 bases. There are 15 residues in the CDR3. Trimming removed 4 bases from V and 5 bases from J; junction bases left unmatched: 12. CDR1 SGHRS and CDR2 YFSETQ come from the germline V gene.

The V and J genes are TRBV6-5 and TRBJ2-7; no firm D call. Trimming shortened V by 7 bases and J by 3 bases, and 10 bases separated the two germline ends. This CDR3 is built from 12 residues. Per germline, CDR1 MNHEY and CDR2 SVGAGI. Here the CDR3 DNA reads TGTGCCAGCAAGAAGGGCAACTACGAGCAGTACTTC. Protein sequence: CASKKGNYEQYF.

The chain recombines TRBV12-2 with TRBJ2-1; the table's D call TRBD2 went unverified against the DNA. TRBV12-2 is a pseudogene locus. This CDR3 is built from 13 residues. DNA for the CDR3: TGTGCAAGTCGCTTAGGAGGGCTGAGAGGGCAGTTCTTC. This translates into CASRLGGLRGQFF.

As regards this clone: A read error may produce the germline difference seen at one junction end. This chain links TRBV6-5 with TRBJ2-4; no clear D gene. The CDR3 loop spans 12 amino acids. Per the germline V gene, CDR1 is MNHEY and CDR2 is SVGAGI. The CDR3, as DNA: TGTGCCAGCAGTTACGGGTTTGAACGCCTCGACTTC. Its translation: CASSYGFERLDF.

On this clone itself: The sample has other DNA sequences that encode this CDR3 too. The chain joins TRBV5-6 to TRBJ2-7, with D unresolved. The CDR3 runs 12 residues. Between the trimmed V and J ends, which lost 0 bases and 2 bases, there was a span of 3 bases. CDR1 SGHDT and CDR2 YYEEEE come from the germline V gene. CDR3 region: CASSLAAYEQYF. CDR3 in DNA: TGTGCCAGCAGCTTGGCTGCCTACGAGCAGTACTTC.

This chain joins TRBV5-1 and TRBJ2-5, with 13 bases identical to TRBD2. The junction had 9 bases not matched to a gene; V was cut back by 3 bases and J by 4 bases. The CDR3 runs 17 residues. Germline CDR1 SGHRS, CDR2 YFSETQ. The CDR3, as DNA: TGCGCCAGCAGCTCAAACGGACTAGCGGGAGTAGGAGAGACCCAGTACTTC. Protein product: CASSSNGLAGVGETQYF. Supplemented by reference TRBV5-1 and TRBJ2-5, the full variable domain reads KAGVTQTPRYLIKTRGQQVTLSCSPISGHRSVSWYQQTPGQGLQFLFEYFSETQRNKGNFPGRFSGRQFSNSRSEMNVSTLELGDSALYLCASSSNGLAGVGETQYFGPGTRLLVL.

Here the CDR3 DNA reads TGTGCCAGTAGTATCAGGTTTCCCAGGGGAGGCTCCTACGAGCAGTACTTC. This codes for CASSIRFPRGGSYEQYF. The genes are TRBV19 and TRBJ2-7; TRBD1 or TRBD2 may be the D gene (6 bases each). Trimming left V 3 bases short and J 0 bases short, with 18 bases between. This CDR3 spans 17 amino acids. Germline V gene lookup returns CDR1 LNHDA and CDR2 SQIVND (reference sequence).

This clone was picked up a small number of times. This chain uses TRBV7-2 with TRBJ2-7, with D possibly TRBD2 on 5 matching bases. Germline lookup yields CDR1 SGHTA and CDR2 FQGNSA. This CDR3 spans 14 amino acids. V shed 1 base and J shed 4 bases, with 11 bases lying between them. The CDR3 bases are TGTGCCAGCAGCTTAGTCCCTAGCTGGTACGAGCAGTACTTC. Protein sequence: CASSLVPSWYEQYF.

The chain couples TRBV9 to TRBJ2-3; D unclear. V was trimmed by 6 bases and J by 1 base, leaving 21 bases between them. This CDR3 comprises 17 residues. CDR1 SGDLS and CDR2 YYNGEE come from the germline V gene. CDR3 bases: TGTGCCAGCAAGGCCCCCCGGGCTAAAGGATGCACAGATACGCAGTATTTT. Encoded protein: CASKAPRAKGCTDTQYF.

The chain links TRBV19 to TRBJ2-5; 12 bases line up with TRBD1. There are 15 residues in the CDR3. The germline V gene encodes CDR1 LNHDA and CDR2 SQIVND (reference sequence). The V and J ends lost 3 bases and 5 bases, in that order; junction bases with no gene match: 4. The chain's CDR3 is CASSMGQGAGETQYF. Written as DNA, the CDR3 is TGTGCCAGTAGTATGGGACAGGGGGCAGGGGAGACCCAGTACTTC.

CDR3 in amino acids: CASSVDVGQAGGYTF. CDR3 coding DNA: TGTGCCAGCAGCGTAGACGTTGGACAGGCCGGTGGCTACACCTTC. V and J are TRBV9 and TRBJ1-2; 7 bases agree with TRBD1. Germline V gives CDR1 SGDLS, CDR2 YYNGEE. There are 15 residues in the CDR3. The V segment lost 0 bases and the J segment 7 bases; nucleotides outside the gene matches: 9. Full variable domain (rest looked up from reference TRBV9 and TRBJ1-2): DSGVTQTPKHLITATGQRVTLRCSPRSGDLSVYWYQQSLDQGLQFLIQYYNGEERAKGNILERFSAQQFPDLHSELNLSSLELGDSALYFCASSVDVGQAGGYTFGSGTRLTVV.

Only one count was recorded for this clone. The J gene is TRBJ2-1, the V gene TRBV18, with 9 bases lining up with TRBD2. The germline V gene has CDR1 KGHSH and CDR2 LQKENI. Losses at the gene ends were 5 bases for V and 8 bases for J; bases not matched to a gene: 13. CDR3 size: 16 residues. The CDR3 nucleotides read TGTGCCAGCTCAACAATCGCGGGAGGGCCTCTCCATGAGCAGTTCTTC. Protein sequence: CASSTIAGGPLHEQFF. Full variable domain (rest looked up from reference TRBV18 and TRBJ2-1): NAGVMQNPRHLVRRRGQEARLRCSPMKGHSHVYWYRQLPEEGLKFMVYLQKENIIDESGMPKERFSAEFPKEGPSILRIQQVVRGDSAAYFCASSTIAGGPLHEQFFGPGTRLTVL.

The chain has TRBV5-8 and TRBJ2-3, with 7 bases identical to TRBD1. Germline CDR1 SGHTS, CDR2 YDEGEE. J gave up 3 bases and V 2 bases, and 12 bases lay outside the gene matches. The CDR3 is 17 amino acids. CDR3 region: CASSLGVGQRGTDTQYF. CDR3 coding DNA: TGTGCCAGCAGCTTAGGAGTGGGACAGCGAGGAACAGATACGCAGTATTTT.

V and J are TRBV4-3 and TRBJ1-3; no clear D gene. The V gene's germline CDR1 is LGHNA and CDR2 YSLEER. The V end lost 0 bases, the J end lost 0 bases, and 15 bases lay between the germline ends. The CDR3 runs to 18 residues. CDR3 DNA sequence: TGCGCCAGCAGCCAAGAGCTTTACACTGCTTTCTCTGGAAACACCATATATTTT. This codes for CASSQELYTAFSGNTIYF.

CDR3 sequence (DNA): TGTGCCAGCAGCTTGGGGGTCAGCCCTAACTATGGCTACACCTTC. This gives the protein CASSLGVSPNYGYTF. This chain joins TRBV5-8 and TRBJ1-2, with no clear D. CDR1 and CDR2 from the germline V gene are SGHTS and YDEGEE. V was shortened by 0 bases and J by 0 bases, with 9 bases between the two germline ends. The CDR3 extends over 15 amino acids.

This clone has just a few counts. J is TRBJ1-4 and V is TRBV29-1, with D hard to call. The CDR3 runs 12 residues. Germline V gene sequence: CDR1 SQVTM, CDR2 ANQGSEA. V was cut by 4 bases and J by 3 bases, with 6 bases left in between. CDR3 coding DNA: TGCAGCGTTGTTACCTCTAATGAAAAACTGTTTTTT. Translated, it gives CSVVTSNEKLFF.

The chain carries TRBV5-6 and TRBJ1-5; weak D call: TRBD1 (6 bases). V shed 0 bases and J shed 0 bases, with 7 bases lying between them. This CDR3 is 15 amino acids long. Germline CDR1 is SGHDT and CDR2 is YYEEEE. CDR3 in DNA: TGTGCCAGCAGCTTGGCAGGGGTTAGCAATCAGCCCCAGCATTTT. This sequence encodes CASSLAGVSNQPQHF.

The chain combines TRBV28 with TRBJ2-3, with D possibly being TRBD1 (5 bases). The CDR3 covers 13 residues. From germline, CDR1 is MDHEN and CDR2 SYDVKM. The V and J ends lost 1 base and 7 bases respectively, with 9 bases between them. CDR3 bases: TGTGCCAGCAGTTTATCGCGACAGTATACGCAGTATTTT. Translated: CASSLSRQYTQYF.

The chain employs TRBV5-1 and TRBJ2-3; 11 bases fit TRBD2. Trimming cost V 4 bases and J 2 bases; bases outside gene matches: 6. Per the germline V gene, CDR1 is SGHRS and CDR2 is YFSETQ. This CDR3 has 16 amino acids. CDR3 in amino acids: CASSLRLAGYTDTQYF. The CDR3 nucleotides read TGCGCCAGCAGCCTACGACTAGCGGGATACACAGATACGCAGTATTTT.

This chain joins TRBV4-1 and TRBJ2-7; D is uncertain. This CDR3 is 13 amino acids long. Looked up from germline, CDR1 is MGHRA and CDR2 is YSYEKL. Trimming took off 1 base at V and 6 bases at J, with 10 bases between the two ends. The chain's CDR3 is CASSQARDLEQYF. In nucleotides, the CDR3 is TGCGCCAGCAGCCAAGCTAGGGATCTCGAGCAGTACTTC.

This clone was found once. The rearrangement uses TRBV5-4 and TRBJ2-5, with TRBD2 identical over 11 bases. The J segment lost 3 bases and the V segment lost 3 bases, leaving 7 bases of the junction unmatched. CDR3 length equals 16 residues. Germline CDR1 is SGHNT and CDR2 is YYREEE (reference sequence). CDR3: CASSSKPLAGEETQYF. DNA for the CDR3: TGTGCCAGCAGCTCTAAGCCACTAGCGGGAGAAGAGACCCAGTACTTC.

The V and J genes are TRBV5-1 and TRBJ2-5; D tentatively fits TRBD1 or TRBD2 (5 bases each). Trimming removed 5 bases at V and 9 bases at J, with 17 bases between. The germline V gene encodes CDR1 SGHRS and CDR2 YFSETQ. The CDR3 is made up of 13 amino acids. The CDR3: CASRVRAEGSQYF. The CDR3 nucleotides are TGCGCCAGCAGAGTCCGCGCAGAGGGGTCCCAGTACTTC.

The J gene is TRBJ1-4, the V gene TRBV5-8; 10 positions match TRBD1. Per the germline V gene, CDR1 is SGHTS and CDR2 is YDEGEE. The length of the CDR3 is 12 residues. Unmatched junction bases numbered 3, after V lost 0 bases and J lost 16 bases. The chain's CDR3 is CASSLARTGGFF. The CDR3 DNA reads as TGTGCCAGCAGCTTGGCCAGGACAGGGGGGTTTTTT.

This clone appeared a single time. Additional DNA sequences in this sample encode the identical CDR3. The J gene is TRBJ2-1, the V gene TRBV7-9; D gene ambiguous. The CDR3 loop spans 12 amino acids. V lost 1 base and J 4 bases, leaving 2 bases between the germline ends. The germline CDR1 and CDR2 sequences are SEHNR and FQNEAQ (reference sequence). In DNA form, the CDR3 reads TGTGCCAGCAGCTTAGTTTACAATGAGCAGTTCTTC. Amino acid sequence: CASSLVYNEQFF.

The CDR3 nucleotides read TGTGCCACCAGCGGGGGGGACTATGGCTACACCTTC. This gives the protein CATSGGDYGYTF. The rearrangement joins TRBV15 to TRBJ1-2, with D possibly matching TRBD1 (5 bases). CDR1 and CDR2 (germline): LNHNV, YYDKDF (reference sequence). The germline V and J ends were trimmed by 5 bases and 3 bases, with 7 bases remaining between them. There are 12 residues in the CDR3. The full variable domain, completed using reference TRBV15 and TRBJ1-2, is DAMVIQNPRYQVTQFGKPVTLSCSQTLNHNVMYWYQQKSSQAPKLLFHYYDKDFNNEADTPDNFQSRRPNTSFCFLDIRSPGLGDTAMYLCATSGGDYGYTFGSGTRLTVV.

The rearrangement links TRBV6-5 to TRBJ1-4; the match to TRBD1 covers 7 bases. Per germline, CDR1 MNHEY and CDR2 SVGAGI. V was clipped by 7 bases and J by 5 bases; unmatched bases: 10. CDR3 length: 15 residues. In nucleotides, the CDR3 is TGTGCCAGCACGAAAAGGACAGGCCTAAATGAAAAACTGTTTTTT. It is translated as CASTKRTGLNEKLFF.

The rearrangement uses TRBV6-1 and TRBJ1-4, with no clear D. There are 15 residues in the CDR3. The V gene lost 4 bases and the J gene lost 4 bases, with 13 bases spanning the gap. The germline CDR1 and CDR2 sequences are MNHNS and SASEGT. The CDR3 loop is CASSASGPFNEKLFF. CDR3 in DNA: TGTGCCAGCAGTGCTTCTGGACCCTTTAATGAAAAACTGTTTTTT.

This clone has only one observation. The gene calls are TRBV27 and TRBJ1-6; TRBD1 might be the D (5 bases). V shed 4 bases and J shed 7 bases, with 11 bases lying between them. The CDR3 is 14 amino acids. Germline loops: CDR1 MNHEY, CDR2 SMNVEV (reference sequence). The DNA for the CDR3 is TGTGCCAGCAGTTGGCGGCAGGGAAATTCACCCCTCCACTTT. Its protein is CASSWRQGNSPLHF.

The chain combines TRBV4-1 with TRBJ1-2; tentative D call: TRBD1 (6 bases). Trimming removed 1 base at V and 5 bases at J, with 20 bases between. Germline lookup yields CDR1 MGHRA and CDR2 YSYEKL. The CDR3 is 17 amino acids. CDR3 loop: CASSQVKLGAREYGYTF. CDR3 bases: TGCGCCAGCAGCCAAGTGAAATTGGGGGCGAGAGAATATGGCTACACCTTC.

The rearrangement joins TRBV2 to TRBJ1-1; D unclear. Trimming left V 3 bases short and J 0 bases short, with 5 bases between. The CDR3 sequence is 13 residues long. Germline V gene data show CDR1 as SNHLY and CDR2 as FYNNEI. The DNA for the CDR3 is TGTGCCAGCAGTGATACGGTGAACACTGAAGCTTTCTTT. Its protein product is CASSDTVNTEAFF.